The rows below give T cell receptor beta chains drawn from one sample of a study of blood T cell repertoires in COVID-19. Clones were sequenced by immunoSEQ multiplex PCR, and TCRdb holds only the in-frame ones, with some missing. Here the sample spans 180,000 or so clones, approximately 83% being singletons. The sample was peripheral blood. The receptors shown here come from a woman between 40 and 50 years old with COVID-19, enrolled during active disease. CDR3s include the opening cysteine and the closing phenylalanine or tryptophan. A D gene is named only where the DNA matches it firmly. A row's size may be missing; if present it is once, few, many or a size class.

d_call j_call clone_size v_call cdr3_aa cdr3_nt
TRBD1 TRBJ2-7 . TRBV7-2 CASSRPGQGYEQYF TGTGCCAGCAGTCGACCGGGACAGGGCTACGAGCAGTACTTC
. TRBJ1-1 . TRBV12-3/TRBV12-4 CASSLHRPSEAFF TGTGCCAGCAGTTTACACAGACCCTCTGAAGCTTTCTTT
TRBD2 TRBJ2-3 . TRBV11-3 CASSPSSGRYTDTQYF TGTGCCAGCAGCCCTTCAAGCGGGAGGTACACAGATACGCAGTATTTT
TRBD2 TRBJ2-1 . TRBV4-2 CASSQSGAHSYNEQFF TGTGCCAGCAGCCAAAGCGGGGCCCACTCCTACAATGAGCAGTTCTTC
TRBD2 TRBJ2-1 . TRBV23-1 CASSQWTPLKRESNEQFF TGCGCCAGCAGTCAATGGACCCCACTAAAGCGGGAGAGCAATGAGCAGTTCTTC
TRBD1 TRBJ1-1 . TRBV11-2 CASSLGDRATEAFF TGTGCCAGCAGCTTAGGGGACAGGGCAACTGAAGCTTTCTTT
. TRBJ1-1 . TRBV27 CASSFGTEAFF TGTGCCAGCAGTTTTGGGACAGAAGCTTTCTTT
. TRBJ2-4 . TRBV14 CASSQERGAFGIQYF TGTGCCAGCAGCCAAGAACGGGGAGCTTTCGGCATTCAGTACTTC
TRBD1 TRBJ1-2 . TRBV10-3 CAISDSTGYGYTF TGTGCCATCAGTGACTCGACAGGGTATGGCTACACCTTC
TRBD2 TRBJ2-3 once TRBV6-5 CASTQAGGPTDTQYF TGTGCCAGCACACAAGCGGGAGGGCCAACAGATACGCAGTATTTT
. TRBJ2-1 once TRBV10-2 CASSEFKTGGPGEQFF TGCGCCAGCAGTGAGTTTAAAACCGGGGGGCCAGGTGAGCAGTTCTTC
. TRBJ2-3 . TRBV27 CASSLSTGADTQYF TGTGCCAGCAGTTTGAGTACCGGGGCAGATACGCAGTATTTT
. TRBJ1-3 few TRBV2 CASSEARKGRAHTIYF TGTGCCAGCAGTGAAGCGCGAAAGGGCAGGGCCCACACCATATATTTT
. TRBJ2-7 . TRBV21-1 CASSKGDSYEQYF TGTGCCAGCAGCAAAGGGGACAGCTACGAGCAGTACTTC
TRBD1 TRBJ2-7 few TRBV5-6 CASSLGDSTYEQYF TGTGCCAGCAGCTTGGGGGACAGCACCTACGAGCAGTACTTC
TRBD1 TRBJ1-6 . TRBV6-5 CASRQGNDSPLHF TGTGCCAGCAGACAGGGGAACGATTCACCCCTCCACTTT
TRBD2 TRBJ2-1 . TRBV19 CASSQIPGLAGNEQFF TGTGCCAGTAGTCAAATACCGGGACTAGCGGGAAATGAGCAGTTCTTC
TRBD2 TRBJ2-7 . TRBV11-2 CASSRERGSYEQYF TGTGCCAGCAGCCGAGAGCGGGGCTCCTACGAGCAGTACTTC
. TRBJ1-6 . TRBV7-9 CASTFKGVAGASYNSPLHF TGTGCCAGCACCTTCAAGGGGGTCGCCGGGGCCTCCTATAATTCACCCCTCCACTTT
. TRBJ1-2 . TRBV5-4 CASSLGHTRATNYGYTF TGTGCCAGCAGCTTAGGACATACGCGAGCTACTAACTATGGCTACACCTTC
TRBD2 TRBJ2-1 few TRBV24-1 CATSDPSGSGGYNEQFF TGTGCCACCAGTGACCCTTCGGGTAGCGGGGGGTACAATGAGCAGTTCTTC
. TRBJ1-2 . TRBV5-1 CASSLVGNYGYTF TGCGCCAGCAGCTTGGTCGGGAACTATGGCTACACCTTC
. TRBJ2-7 few TRBV11-2 CASSSSGAYEQYF TGTGCCAGCAGCTCCTCGGGAGCCTACGAGCAGTACTTC